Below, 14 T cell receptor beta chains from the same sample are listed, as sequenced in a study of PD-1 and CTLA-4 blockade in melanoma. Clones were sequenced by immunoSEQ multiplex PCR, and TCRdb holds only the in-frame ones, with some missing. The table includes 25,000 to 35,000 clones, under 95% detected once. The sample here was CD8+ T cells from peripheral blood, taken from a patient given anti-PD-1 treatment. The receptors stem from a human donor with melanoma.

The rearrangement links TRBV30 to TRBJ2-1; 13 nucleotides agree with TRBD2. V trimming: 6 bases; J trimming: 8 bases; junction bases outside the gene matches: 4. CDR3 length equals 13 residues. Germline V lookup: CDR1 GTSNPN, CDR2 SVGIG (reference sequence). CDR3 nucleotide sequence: TGTGCCTGCCGGACTAGCGGGAGCTATGAGCAGTTCTTC. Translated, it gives CACRTSGSYEQFF.

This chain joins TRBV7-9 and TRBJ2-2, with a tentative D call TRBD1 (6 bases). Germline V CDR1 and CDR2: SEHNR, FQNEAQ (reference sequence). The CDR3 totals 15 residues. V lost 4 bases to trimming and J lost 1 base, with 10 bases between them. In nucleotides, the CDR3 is TGTGCCAGCAGCTCCAGGGGCTTGAACACCGGGGAGCTGTTTTTT. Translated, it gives CASSSRGLNTGELFF.

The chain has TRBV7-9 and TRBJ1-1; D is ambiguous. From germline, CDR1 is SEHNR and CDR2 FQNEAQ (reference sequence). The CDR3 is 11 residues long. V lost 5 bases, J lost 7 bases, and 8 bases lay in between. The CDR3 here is CASSQTNEAFF. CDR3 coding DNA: TGTGCCAGCAGCCAAACAAATGAAGCTTTCTTT. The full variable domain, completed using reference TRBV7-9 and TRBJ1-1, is DTGVSQNPRHKITKRGQNVTFRCDPISEHNRLYWYRQTLGQGPEFLTYFQNEAQLEKSRLLSDRFSAERPKGSFSTLEIQRTEQGDSAMYLCASSQTNEAFFGQGTRLTVV.

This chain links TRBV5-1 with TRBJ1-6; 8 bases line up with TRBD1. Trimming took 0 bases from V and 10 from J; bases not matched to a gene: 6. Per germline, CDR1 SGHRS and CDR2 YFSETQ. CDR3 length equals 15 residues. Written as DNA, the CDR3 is TGCGCCAGCAGCTTGGACGAACAGGGGGTCTCACCCCTCCACTTT. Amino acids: CASSLDEQGVSPLHF.

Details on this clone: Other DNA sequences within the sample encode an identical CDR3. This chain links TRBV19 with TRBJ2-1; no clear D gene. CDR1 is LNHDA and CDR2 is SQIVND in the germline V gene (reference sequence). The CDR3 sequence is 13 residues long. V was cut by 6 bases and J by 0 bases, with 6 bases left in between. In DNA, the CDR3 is TGTGCCAGTAGCGGTAGCTCCTACAATGAGCAGTTCTTC. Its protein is CASSGSSYNEQFF.

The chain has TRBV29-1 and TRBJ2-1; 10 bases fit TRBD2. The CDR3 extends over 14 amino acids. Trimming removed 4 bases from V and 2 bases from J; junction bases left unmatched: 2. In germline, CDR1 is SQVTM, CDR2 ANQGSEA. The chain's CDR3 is CSVALAGTYNEQFF. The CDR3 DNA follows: TGCAGCGTTGCACTAGCGGGGACCTACAATGAGCAGTTCTTC.

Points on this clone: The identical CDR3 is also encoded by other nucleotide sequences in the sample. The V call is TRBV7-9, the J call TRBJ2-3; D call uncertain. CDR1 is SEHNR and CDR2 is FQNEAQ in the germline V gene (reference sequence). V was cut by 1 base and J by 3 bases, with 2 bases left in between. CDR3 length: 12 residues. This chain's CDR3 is CASSLGTDTQYF. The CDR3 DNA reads TGTGCCAGCAGCTTAGGTACAGATACGCAGTATTTT.

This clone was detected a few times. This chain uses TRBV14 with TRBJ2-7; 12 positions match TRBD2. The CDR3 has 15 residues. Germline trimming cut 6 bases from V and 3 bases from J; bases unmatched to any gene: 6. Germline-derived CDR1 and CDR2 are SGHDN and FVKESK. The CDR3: CASRPSGRALYEQYF. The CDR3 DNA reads TGTGCCAGCAGGCCTAGCGGGAGGGCCCTCTACGAGCAGTACTTC. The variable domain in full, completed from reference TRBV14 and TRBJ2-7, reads EAGVTQFPSHSVIEKGQTVTLRCDPISGHDNLYWYRRVMGKEIKFLLHFVKESKQDESGMPNNRFLAERTGGTYSTLKVQPAELEDSGVYFCASRPSGRALYEQYFGPGTRLTVT.

This CDR3 reads CAWSVGTSGGGADTQYF. Here the CDR3 DNA reads TGTGCCTGGAGTGTTGGGACTAGCGGAGGGGGGGCAGATACGCAGTATTTT. The chain uses TRBV30 and TRBJ2-3, with TRBD2 matching over 11 bases. Trimming cost V 0 bases and J 4 bases; bases outside gene matches: 9. This CDR3 contains 17 residues. Germline V gives CDR1 GTSNPN, CDR2 SVGIG (reference sequence).

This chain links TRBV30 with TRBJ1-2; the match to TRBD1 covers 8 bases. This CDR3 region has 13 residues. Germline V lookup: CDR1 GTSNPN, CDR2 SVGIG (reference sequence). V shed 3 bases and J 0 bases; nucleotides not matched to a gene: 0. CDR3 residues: CAWRGQANYGYTF. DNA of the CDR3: TGTGCCTGGAGGGGACAGGCTAACTATGGCTACACCTTC.

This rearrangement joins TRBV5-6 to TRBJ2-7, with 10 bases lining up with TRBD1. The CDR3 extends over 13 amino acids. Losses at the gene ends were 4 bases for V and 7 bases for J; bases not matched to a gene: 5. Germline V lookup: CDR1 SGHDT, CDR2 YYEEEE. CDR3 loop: CASSTGTGVEQYF. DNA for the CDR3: TGTGCCAGCAGCACCGGGACAGGGGTTGAGCAGTACTTC.

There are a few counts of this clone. The CDR3 spells CASSHAGDGNQPQHF. In DNA, the CDR3 is TGTGCCAGCAGCCACGCGGGGGATGGCAATCAGCCCCAGCATTTT. The genes are TRBV6-6 and TRBJ1-5; tentatively, D is TRBD1 (5 bases). Germline V gives CDR1 MNHNY, CDR2 SVGAGI (reference sequence). The germline V and J ends were trimmed by 6 bases and 2 bases, with 14 bases remaining between them. This CDR3 has 15 amino acids.

The DNA of the CDR3 is TGTGCCATCAGTGAGTCAGTCTTAGGCAGACCGAACACCGGGGAGCTGTTTTTT. Translation: CAISESVLGRPNTGELFF. This sequence joins TRBV10-3 and TRBJ2-2; D unresolved. This CDR3 spans 18 amino acids. Germline-derived CDR1 and CDR2 are ENHRY and SYGVKD. Deletions cut 0 bases from V and 0 bases from J, with 14 bases between.

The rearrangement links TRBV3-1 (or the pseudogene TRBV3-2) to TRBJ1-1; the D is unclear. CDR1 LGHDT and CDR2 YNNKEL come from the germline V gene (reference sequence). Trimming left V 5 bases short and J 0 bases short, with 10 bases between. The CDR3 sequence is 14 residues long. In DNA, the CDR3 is TGTGCCAGCAGCTCCGAAGGCTTGAACACTGAAGCTTTCTTT. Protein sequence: CASSSEGLNTEAFF.